Listed below are T cell receptor beta chains from one sample, sequenced in a study of T cells expressing NK-cell markers. TCRdb reprocessed the 5' RACE reads and reports one entry per CDR3 protein, with no DNA. Here the sample table reports approximately 170,000 distinct CDR3 sequences. Specimen: blood T cells: a sorted CD56 or NKG2C T cell subset, CD4+ or CD8+ T cells, or bulk PBMC T cells (not recorded which). These TCRs come from a man aged 18-75 years in good health. Each CDR3 is given with its conserved first and last residue. Each record gives: V gene, J gene, CDR3 protein.

>TRBV25-1|TRBJ2-7
CASSAGGFPYEQYF
>TRBV20-1|TRBJ2-1
CSARDYWDSNSYNEQFF
>TRBV6-1|TRBJ1-2
CASSAGQGVGYGYTF
>TRBV5-5|TRBJ2-5
CASSSTGGETQYF
>TRBV6-2/TRBV6-3|TRBJ1-6
CASSLGRRSPLHF
>TRBV5-5|TRBJ1-2
CASSPTGVYGYTF
>TRBV7-2|TRBJ1-5
CASSLENNSNQPQHF
>TRBV7-9|TRBJ1-1
CASSLARGGADTEAFF
>TRBV20-1|TRBJ1-2
CSANARDGRNYGYTF
>TRBV7-7|TRBJ2-3
CASSSPLGTQYF
>TRBV27|TRBJ2-7
CASSRGAAGVKGSEQYF
>TRBV7-9|TRBJ2-5
CASSSPTSGGETQYF
>TRBV2|TRBJ1-2
CASNRGIRNGYTF
>TRBV11-2|TRBJ2-3
CASSLGAGSTDTQYF
>TRBV13|TRBJ2-1
CASSTRDSIPSSYGLEQFF
>TRBV11-2|TRBJ2-7
CASSPFGAGVPYEQYF
>TRBV12-3/TRBV12-4|TRBJ2-2
CASSFYPGELFF
>TRBV12-3/TRBV12-4|TRBJ2-4
CASSLRRARSTKNIQYF
>TRBV2|TRBJ2-2
CATGHTNTGELFF
>TRBV28|TRBJ2-3
CASSNLAGFTDTQYF
>TRBV7-9|TRBJ1-1
CASSPELGHNENTEAFF
>TRBV11-1|TRBJ2-2
CASSSSSGGELFF
>TRBV7-2|TRBJ2-1
CASSLAGLAGFYNEQFF
>TRBV29-1|TRBJ2-2
CSVHIHTGELFF
>TRBV28|TRBJ2-7
CASSLIVGFNEQYF
>TRBV7-9|TRBJ1-1
CASSPRGMNTEAFF
>TRBV4-2|TRBJ2-7
CASSQITSGGPYEQYF